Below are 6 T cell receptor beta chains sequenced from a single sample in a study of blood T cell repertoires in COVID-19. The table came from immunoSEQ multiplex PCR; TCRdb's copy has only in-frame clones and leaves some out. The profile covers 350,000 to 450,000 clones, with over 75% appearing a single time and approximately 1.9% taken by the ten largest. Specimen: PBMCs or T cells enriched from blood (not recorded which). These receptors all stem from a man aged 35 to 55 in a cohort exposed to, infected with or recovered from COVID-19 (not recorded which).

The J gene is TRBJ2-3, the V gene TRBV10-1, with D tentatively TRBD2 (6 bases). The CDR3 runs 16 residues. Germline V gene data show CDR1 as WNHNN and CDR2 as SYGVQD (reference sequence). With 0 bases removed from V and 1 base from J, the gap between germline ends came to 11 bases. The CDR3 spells CASSESRVAGTDTQYF. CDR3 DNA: TGCGCCAGCAGTGAGTCCCGGGTAGCGGGCACAGATACGCAGTATTTT.

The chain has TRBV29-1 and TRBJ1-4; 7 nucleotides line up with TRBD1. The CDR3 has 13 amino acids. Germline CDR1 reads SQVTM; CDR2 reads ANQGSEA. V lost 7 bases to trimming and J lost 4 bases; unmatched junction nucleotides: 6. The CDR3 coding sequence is TGCAGCGGGAAGACAGGGAGTAATGAAAAACTGTTTTTT. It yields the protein CSGKTGSNEKLFF.

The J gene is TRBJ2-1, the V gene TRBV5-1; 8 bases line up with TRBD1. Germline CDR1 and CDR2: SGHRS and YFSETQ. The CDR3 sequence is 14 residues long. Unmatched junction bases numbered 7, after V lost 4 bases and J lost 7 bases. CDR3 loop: CASSPGQGGNEQFF. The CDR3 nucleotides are TGCGCCAGCAGCCCCGGACAGGGTGGAAATGAGCAGTTCTTC.

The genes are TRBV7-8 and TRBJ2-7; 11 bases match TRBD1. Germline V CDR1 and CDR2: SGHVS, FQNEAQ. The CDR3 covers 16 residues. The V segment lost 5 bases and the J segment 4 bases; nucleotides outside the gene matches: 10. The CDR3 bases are TGTGCCAGCAGCCCAGGAGCGGGACAGGGGGGATACGAGCAGTACTTC. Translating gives CASSPGAGQGGYEQYF.

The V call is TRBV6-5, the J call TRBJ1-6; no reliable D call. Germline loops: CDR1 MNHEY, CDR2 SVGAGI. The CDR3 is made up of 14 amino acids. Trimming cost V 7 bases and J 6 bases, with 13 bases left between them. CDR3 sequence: CASTPGASNSPLHF. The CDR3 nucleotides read TGTGCCAGCACCCCCGGAGCCTCTAATTCACCCCTCCACTTT.

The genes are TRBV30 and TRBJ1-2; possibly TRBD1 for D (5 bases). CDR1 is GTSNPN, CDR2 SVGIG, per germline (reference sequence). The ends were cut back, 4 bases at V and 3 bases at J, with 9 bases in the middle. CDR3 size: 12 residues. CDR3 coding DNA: TGTGCCTGGATGGGGCTCGACTATGGCTACACCTTC. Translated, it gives CAWMGLDYGYTF.